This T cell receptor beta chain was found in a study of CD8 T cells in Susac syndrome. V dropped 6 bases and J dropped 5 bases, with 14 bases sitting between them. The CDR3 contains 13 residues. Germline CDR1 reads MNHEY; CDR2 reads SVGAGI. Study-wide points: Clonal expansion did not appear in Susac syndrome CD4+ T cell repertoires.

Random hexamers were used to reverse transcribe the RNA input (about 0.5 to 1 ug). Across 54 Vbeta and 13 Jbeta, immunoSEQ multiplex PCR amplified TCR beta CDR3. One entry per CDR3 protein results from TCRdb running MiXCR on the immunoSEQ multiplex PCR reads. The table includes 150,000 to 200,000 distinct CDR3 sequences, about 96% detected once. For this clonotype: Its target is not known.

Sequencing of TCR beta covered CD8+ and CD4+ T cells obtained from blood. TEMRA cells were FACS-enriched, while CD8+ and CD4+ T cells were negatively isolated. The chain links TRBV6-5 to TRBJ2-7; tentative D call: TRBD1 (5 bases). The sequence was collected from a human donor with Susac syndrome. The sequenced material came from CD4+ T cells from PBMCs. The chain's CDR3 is CASSRAARHEQYF. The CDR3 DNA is TGTGCCAGCAGCAGGGCGGCTCGCCACGAGCAGTACTTC.